This is a list of T cell receptor beta chains from one sample in a study of CD8 T cells in ankylosing spondylitis. TCRdb re-called the 5' RACE reads through MiXCR, storing one row per CDR3 protein. Of more than 250,000 distinct CDR3 sequences in the sample, around a tenth were seen once. Sample: blood, either unsorted or a sorted T cell fraction (not recorded which). Every receptor here comes from a female donor with ankylosing spondylitis or in good health (not recorded which). CDR3s include the opening cysteine and the closing phenylalanine or tryptophan. D genes are given only for firm matches. Clone size is stated in some rows and not others, as once, few, many or a class when expanded.

CDR3 protein | clone size | V gene | D gene | CDR3 length
CASSTSGKWEQFF | many | TRBV5-1 | TRBD2 | 13
CATSRDRTGGGDTQYF | many | TRBV15 | TRBD1 | 16
CATSRGAGGNEAFF | NA | TRBV15 | NA | 14
CCARDPAAASYNEGFF | NA | TRBV20-1 | NA | 16
CASSLAPSREQFF | many | TRBV7-8 | NA | 13
CASSSWGNQETQYF | NA | TRBV7-7 | NA | 14
CASSQRPSYEQYF | many | TRBV4-2 | NA | 13
CASSFDRGPSGGYTF | NA | TRBV5-1 | TRBD1 | 15
CSASPGRGTSGLRNEQFF | few | TRBV20-1 | TRBD2 | 18
CASSNGWDRDQPQHF | many | TRBV6-5 | TRBD1 | 15
CASSSGVGATNEKLFF | NA | TRBV11-2 | NA | 16
CASSFGGVKPQHF | many | TRBV6-2/TRBV6-3 | NA | 13
CSARTGRPGGAFF | many | TRBV20-1 | NA | 13
CASSQPARSNTQYF | many | TRBV3-1 | NA | 14
CASSLGQTEQFF | many | TRBV28 | TRBD1 | 12
CASSLGGNGYYTGELFF | many | TRBV5-5 | NA | 17
CASSSSLAERLNEQFF | few | TRBV5-6 | TRBD2 | 16
CASSPRGQMSSYEQYF | NA | TRBV5-5 | NA | 16
CASSLSGTASYEQYF | few | TRBV5-1 | NA | 15
CASSLSPGVSYNEQFF | many | TRBV7-2 | NA | 16
CASSPRTGGGSGANVLTF | NA | TRBV18 | TRBD1 | 18
CSARRSGDQETQYF | few | TRBV20-1 | TRBD2 | 14
CSAREADSTDTQYF | many | TRBV20-1 | NA | 14
CASSLVKGFGKDEKLFF | many | TRBV12-3/TRBV12-4 | NA | 17
CSAYRTASSYEQYF | many | TRBV20-1 | NA | 14
CASTGRASNTGELFF | few | TRBV7-2 | NA | 15
CASSPRDLDSFSYEQYF | few | TRBV6-1 | NA | 17
CASSPWGNYNEQFF | NA | TRBV7-2 | NA | 14
CASRHDPGAGYGYTF | few | TRBV28 | NA | 15
CASSFIGANGYTF | NA | TRBV7-2 | NA | 13
CASSFDLNANVLTF | few | TRBV5-1 | NA | 14
CSVRPSGGNEQFF | many | TRBV29-1 | TRBD2 | 13